This TCR beta chain derives from a study of blood T cell repertoires in COVID-19. As for the study in general: Italy, Spain and the United States were the sources of the convalescent and acute COVID-19 samples.

V dropped 6 bases and J dropped 4; count of bases not matched to a gene: 5. The CDR3 is 12 amino acids. Germline CDR1 reads SQVTM; CDR2 reads ANQGSEA. Seattle cases were enrolled at active infection and followed longitudinally. Study processing details: Quantification of nucleated cells was approximated via reference gene primer amplification. Data came from immunoSEQ multiplex PCR; TCRdb stores just in-frame clones and leaves some out. The V and J calls and clone size were taken over from that table, and D and trimming were inferred from the DNA. The sample holds 130,000 to 150,000 clones; roughly 83% are singletons and the top ten take roughly 5.1%.

This TCR was sampled from a woman between 65 and 79 years old with COVID-19, enrolled during active disease. The source material was peripheral blood. The chain is built from TRBV29-1 and TRBJ2-7; 8 bases align to TRBD1. The chain's CDR3 is CSVADRGYEQYF. CDR3 in DNA: TGCAGCGTCGCCGACAGGGGATACGAGCAGTACTTC.